This TCR beta chain was recovered during a study of response to subunit inactivated influenza vaccine. Study-level points and caveats: Authors suggested that a seasonal influenza vaccination recruits few new T cells each time.

Notes on this clonotype: Its specificity is unknown.

MiXCR, run by TCRdb on the RT-PCR reads, gives a single entry per CDR3 protein. This sample has roughly 710,000 distinct CDR3 sequences, with 13% to 15% found just once. Germline V lookup: CDR1 MGHRA, CDR2 YSYEKL. The CDR3 has 13 residues. V was shortened by 1 base and J by 4 bases, with 5 bases between the two germline ends. The rearrangement links TRBV4-1 to TRBJ2-1; D not certain. The TCR was taken from a man in his forties or fifties who received an inactivated influenza vaccine. Material: PBMCs from blood, obtained less than 15 days before vaccination. In DNA form, the CDR3 reads TGCGCCAGCAGCCAAGTAACGTACAATGAGCAGTTCTTC. It encodes CASSQVTYNEQFF.